The 17 T cell receptor beta chains presented below share a single source sample, sequenced in a study of identical twins. MiXCR was run by TCRdb on the 5' RACE reads, yielding one entry per CDR3 protein. The sample has around 1.7 million distinct CDR3 sequences; about 32% are singletons. The sequenced sample consisted of cord blood. The receptors derive from a newborn girl in good health.

This chain joins TRBV4-1 and TRBJ2-5; 14 nucleotides agree with TRBD2. J was trimmed by 11 bases and V by 5 bases; bases with no gene match: 10. This CDR3 contains 15 residues. The germline V gene encodes CDR1 MGHRA and CDR2 YSYEKL. The chain's CDR3 is CASSDRLAGGREQYF. CDR3 nucleotides: TGCGCCAGCAGCGACAGACTAGCGGGGGGGCGAGAGCAGTACTTC.

This chain links TRBV5-1 with TRBJ1-6; D not certain. The V end lost 4 bases, the J end lost 8 bases, and 16 bases lay between the germline ends. The germline gives CDR1 SGHRS, CDR2 YFSETQ. The CDR3 has 15 residues. The CDR3 spells CASSPDGVPYSPLHF. CDR3 in DNA: TGCGCCAGCAGCCCAGACGGGGTTCCTTATTCACCCCTCCACTTT.

CDR3 in DNA: TGTGCCAGCAGCCTTCGACAGGGCCTCTATGGCTACACCTTC. Encoded protein: CASSLRQGLYGYTF. The chain links TRBV28 to TRBJ1-2, with TRBD1 matching 7 bases. The CDR3 runs to 14 residues. V shed 6 bases and J 4 bases; nucleotides not matched to a gene: 8. CDR1 is MDHEN and CDR2 is SYDVKM in the germline V gene.

This chain connects TRBV20-1 to TRBJ2-3; 9 bases fit TRBD2. Germline values: CDR1 DFQATT, CDR2 SNEGSKA (reference sequence). The CDR3 extends over 15 amino acids. The junction had 7 bases not matched to a gene; V was cut back by 0 bases and J by 6 bases. The CDR3 DNA reads as TGCAGTGCTAGAGATCTCGGCGGGAGGGAGGATACGCAGTATTTT. Amino acids: CSARDLGGREDTQYF.

On this clonotype itself: A much larger clone lies a single base off, so this may be a read error. The chain combines TRBV12-3 or TRBV12-4 with TRBJ2-7; D is undetermined. CDR3 size: 15 residues. The ends were cut back, 6 bases at V and 7 bases at J, with 22 bases in the middle. The CDR3 DNA sequence: TGTGCCAGCAGACTTTCCGGACCTGTCCGGAATGAGCAGTACTTC. Its protein product is CASRLSGPVRNEQYF.

This rearrangement joins TRBV10-2 to TRBJ2-3, with D possibly being TRBD2 (5 bases). Germline V gene sequence: CDR1 WSHSY, CDR2 SAAADI. The ends were cut back, 4 bases at V and 2 bases at J, with 13 bases in the middle. The CDR3 has 15 amino acids. The CDR3 spells CASSADSAFTDTQYF. The DNA for the CDR3 is TGCGCCAGCAGTGCCGATAGCGCCTTCACAGATACGCAGTATTTT.

This chain joins TRBV29-1 and TRBJ2-7, with D possibly being TRBD1 or TRBD2 (5 bases each). Germline CDR1 is SQVTM and CDR2 is ANQGSEA. Trimming left V 7 bases short and J 2 bases short, with 15 bases between. This CDR3 spans 13 amino acids. The CDR3 region has the DNA TGCAGCGCCGGGGACGGGTTCACCTACGAGCAGTACTTC. It yields the protein CSAGDGFTYEQYF.

The sample holds a few counts of this clonotype. The V gene is TRBV20-1, the J gene TRBJ1-1, with 7 bases identical to TRBD1. CDR3 length: 14 residues. The germline gives CDR1 DFQATT, CDR2 SNEGSKA (reference sequence). The V segment lost 0 bases and the J segment 3 bases; nucleotides outside the gene matches: 4. This CDR3 is CSARDTGEDTEAFF. CDR3 sequence (DNA): TGCAGTGCTAGAGATACAGGGGAGGACACTGAAGCTTTCTTT.

This chain connects TRBV2 to TRBJ2-1, with no clear D. CDR3 length: 13 amino acids. The ends were cut back, 7 bases at V and 9 bases at J, with 16 bases in the middle. CDR1 SNHLY and CDR2 FYNNEI come from the germline V gene. The CDR3 spells CASTRVIDGEQFF. The CDR3 nucleotides are TGTGCCAGCACTAGAGTCATAGATGGTGAGCAGTTCTTC.

This rearrangement joins TRBV20-1 to TRBJ2-7, with 9 nucleotides matching TRBD2. The V gene end was trimmed by 5 bases and the J gene end by 0 bases; junction bases not matched to a gene: 5. The CDR3 covers 14 residues. The V gene's germline CDR1 is DFQATT and CDR2 SNEGSKA (reference sequence). CDR3 sequence reads: CSAHLSGSSYEQYF. Written as DNA, the CDR3 is TGCAGTGCTCACCTTAGCGGGAGCTCCTACGAGCAGTACTTC.

This clonotype showed up just once. This chain connects TRBV6-5 to TRBJ2-2; unclear D gene. Trimming shortened V by 6 bases and J by 2 bases, and 7 bases separated the two germline ends. Germline V gene data show CDR1 as MNHEY and CDR2 as SVGAGI. This CDR3 spans 13 amino acids. This CDR3 is CASRYTNTGELFF. Here the CDR3 DNA reads TGTGCCAGCAGATATACCAACACCGGGGAGCTGTTTTTT.

The genes are TRBV6-2 or TRBV6-3 and TRBJ2-1; D gene uncertain. The CDR3 spans 13 residues. Germline loops: CDR1 MNHEY, CDR2 SVGEGT. Trimming took off 3 bases at V and 3 bases at J, with 6 bases between the two ends. CDR3 nucleotides: TGTGCCAGCAGTTATCCGGGCTACAATGAGCAGTTCTTC. Its translation is CASSYPGYNEQFF.

The chain links TRBV12-3 or TRBV12-4 to TRBJ2-2; the match to TRBD1 covers 7 bases. The CDR3 extends over 14 amino acids. V was pared by 3 bases and J by 7 bases, with 5 bases of the junction left unmatched. CDR3 residues: CASSFGTDLGELFF. CDR3 sequence (DNA): TGTGCCAGCAGTTTCGGGACAGACCTCGGGGAGCTGTTTTTT.

The genes are TRBV12-3 or TRBV12-4 and TRBJ2-7; D ambiguous. The CDR3 runs 12 residues. V was cut by 3 bases and J by 7 bases, with 10 bases left in between. The CDR3: CASSFLTEEQYF. The CDR3 nucleotides read TGTGCCAGCAGTTTTCTGACTGAGGAGCAGTACTTC.

This chain links TRBV7-9 with TRBJ2-1; 11 bases match TRBD2. There are 20 residues in the CDR3. The trim removed 0 bases at V and 10 bases at J, leaving 20 bases unmatched. The germline V gene encodes CDR1 SEHNR and CDR2 FQNEAQ (reference sequence). The CDR3 DNA sequence: TGTGCCAGCAGCTTAGCGTGCATAGCGGGGGGGCAAGTTATCTATAACGAGCAGTTCTTC. Translating gives CASSLACIAGGQVIYNEQFF.

The gene calls are TRBV28 and TRBJ2-4, with 9 bases matching TRBD2. The DNA end is a closer match to TRBJ2-7, so the J assignment may be wrong. This CDR3 contains 20 residues. Germline V gene sequence: CDR1 MDHEN, CDR2 SYDVKM. The CDR3 coding sequence is TGTGCCAGCAGTTTATTGAGATGGCGGGAGAAGCGGGAGGTATCCTACGAGCAGTACTTC. It encodes CASSLLRWREKREVSYEQYF.

The chain combines TRBV11-3 with TRBJ2-1; the match to TRBD2 covers 10 bases. The germline V gene has CDR1 SGHNT and CDR2 YENEEA. V lost 1 base to trimming and J lost 0 bases; unmatched junction nucleotides: 18. The CDR3 has 22 amino acids. The CDR3 protein is CASSLGGKAGGPGRSSYNEQFF. CDR3 bases: TGTGCCAGCAGCTTAGGTGGCAAAGCGGGAGGGCCGGGCAGAAGCTCCTACAATGAGCAGTTCTTC.